This T cell receptor (beta chain) was identified during a study of shared clonotypes between healthy human individuals. Turning to this clone: The sample holds other DNA sequences that translate to the same CDR3.

Clones were sequenced by immunoSEQ multiplex PCR, and TCRdb holds only the in-frame ones, with some missing. The sample lists under 1,100,000 clones, roughly 80% seen once, with approximately 1.5% in the top ten. Losses at the gene ends were 4 bases for V and 2 bases for J; bases not matched to a gene: 2. This CDR3 region has 15 residues. The germline V gene has CDR1 SGHTA and CDR2 FQGNSA. This sequence joins TRBV7-2 and TRBJ2-7; TRBD2 agrees at 13 bases. The TCR was taken from a man aged 18 to 30 in good health. The sequenced sample consisted of memory CD4+ T cells sorted from blood. Subset of the sample: CD45RA-negative fraction. CDR3 loop: CASSSGLAGTYEQYF. DNA of the CDR3: TGTGCCAGCAGCTCGGGACTAGCGGGAACCTACGAGCAGTACTTC.